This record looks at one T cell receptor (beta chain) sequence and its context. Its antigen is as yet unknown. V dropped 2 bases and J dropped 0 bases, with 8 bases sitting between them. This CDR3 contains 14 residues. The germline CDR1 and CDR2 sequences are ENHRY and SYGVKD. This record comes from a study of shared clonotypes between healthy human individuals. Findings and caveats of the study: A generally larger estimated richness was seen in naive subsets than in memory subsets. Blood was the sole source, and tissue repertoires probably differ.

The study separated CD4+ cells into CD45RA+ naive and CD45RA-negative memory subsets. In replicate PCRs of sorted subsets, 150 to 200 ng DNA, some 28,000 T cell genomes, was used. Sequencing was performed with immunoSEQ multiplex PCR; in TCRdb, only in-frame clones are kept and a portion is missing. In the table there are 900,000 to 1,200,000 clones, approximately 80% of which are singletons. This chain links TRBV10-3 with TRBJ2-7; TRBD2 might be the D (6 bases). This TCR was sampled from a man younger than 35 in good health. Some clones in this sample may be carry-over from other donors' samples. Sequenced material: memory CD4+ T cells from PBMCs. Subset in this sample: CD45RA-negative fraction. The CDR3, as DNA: TGTGCCATCAGTGAGGCGGGGATCTCCTACGAGCAGTACTTC. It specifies CAISEAGISYEQYF.